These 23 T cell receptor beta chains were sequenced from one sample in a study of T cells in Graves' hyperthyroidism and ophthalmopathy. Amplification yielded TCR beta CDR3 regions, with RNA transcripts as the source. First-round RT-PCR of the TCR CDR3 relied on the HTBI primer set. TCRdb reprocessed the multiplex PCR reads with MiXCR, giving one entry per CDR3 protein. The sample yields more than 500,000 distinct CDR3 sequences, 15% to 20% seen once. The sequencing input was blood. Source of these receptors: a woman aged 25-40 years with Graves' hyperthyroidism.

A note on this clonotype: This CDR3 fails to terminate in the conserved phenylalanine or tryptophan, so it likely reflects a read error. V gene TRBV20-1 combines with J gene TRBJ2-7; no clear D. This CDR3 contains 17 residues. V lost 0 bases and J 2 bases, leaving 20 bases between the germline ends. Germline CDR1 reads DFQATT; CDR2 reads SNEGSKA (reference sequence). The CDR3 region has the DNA TGCAGTGCTAGAGACCCTCTTCAGGCTACCAATCCCTACGAGCAGTACCTC. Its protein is CSARDPLQATNPYEQYL.

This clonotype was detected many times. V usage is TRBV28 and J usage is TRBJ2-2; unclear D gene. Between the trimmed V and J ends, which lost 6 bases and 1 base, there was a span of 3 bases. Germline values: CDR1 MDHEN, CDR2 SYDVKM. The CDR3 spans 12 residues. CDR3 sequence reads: CASRLNTGELFF. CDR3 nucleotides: TGTGCCAGCAGACTGAACACCGGGGAGCTGTTTTTT.

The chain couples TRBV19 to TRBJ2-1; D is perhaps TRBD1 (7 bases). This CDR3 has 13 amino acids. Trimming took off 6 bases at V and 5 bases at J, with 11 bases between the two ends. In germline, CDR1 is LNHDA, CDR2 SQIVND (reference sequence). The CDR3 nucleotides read TGTGCCAGTAGCCCAGGGGGGAACAATGAGCAGTTCTTC. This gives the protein CASSPGGNNEQFF.

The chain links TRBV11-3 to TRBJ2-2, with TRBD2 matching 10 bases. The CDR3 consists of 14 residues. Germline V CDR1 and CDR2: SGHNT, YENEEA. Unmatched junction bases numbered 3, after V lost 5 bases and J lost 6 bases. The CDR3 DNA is TGTGCCAGCAGCATAAGCGGGAGGGCCGGGGAGCTGTTTTTT. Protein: CASSISGRAGELFF.

Written as DNA, the CDR3 is TGTGCCAGCAGTTATCAGGACCTGTACCAAGAGACCCAGTACTTC. This sequence encodes CASSYQDLYQETQYF. The rearrangement joins TRBV28 to TRBJ2-5; D remains unclear. CDR1 and CDR2 (germline): MDHEN, SYDVKM. The CDR3 spans 15 residues. V lost 4 bases to trimming and J lost 0 bases, with 12 bases between them.

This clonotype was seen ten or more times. The CDR3 sequence: CSASPSGNPTSTDTQYF. Written as DNA, the CDR3 is TGCAGTGCTAGCCCTAGCGGGAACCCAACTAGCACAGATACGCAGTATTTT. The J gene is TRBJ2-3, the V gene TRBV20-1; TRBD2 agrees at 9 bases. The CDR3 covers 17 residues. Germline V gene lookup returns CDR1 DFQATT and CDR2 SNEGSKA (reference sequence). V lost 3 bases and J lost 0; bases outside the gene matches: 10.

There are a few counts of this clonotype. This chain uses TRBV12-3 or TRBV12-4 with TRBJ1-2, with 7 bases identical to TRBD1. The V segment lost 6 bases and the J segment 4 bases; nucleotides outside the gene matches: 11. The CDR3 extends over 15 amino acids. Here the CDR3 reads CASRAPGQILYGYTF. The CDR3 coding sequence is TGTGCCAGCAGGGCTCCGGGACAGATACTCTATGGCTACACCTTC.

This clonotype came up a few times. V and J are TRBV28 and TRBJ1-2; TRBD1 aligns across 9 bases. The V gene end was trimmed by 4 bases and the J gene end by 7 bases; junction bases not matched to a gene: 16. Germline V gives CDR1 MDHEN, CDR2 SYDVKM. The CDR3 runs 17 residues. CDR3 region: CASSSSGTGFVVRGYTF. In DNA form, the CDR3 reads TGTGCCAGCAGTTCCTCCGGGACAGGGTTTGTGGTTCGTGGCTACACCTTC.

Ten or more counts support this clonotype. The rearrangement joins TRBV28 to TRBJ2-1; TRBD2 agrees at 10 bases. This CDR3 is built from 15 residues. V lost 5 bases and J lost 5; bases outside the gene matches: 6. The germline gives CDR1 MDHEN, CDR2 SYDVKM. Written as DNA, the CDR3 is TGTGCCAGCAGTCCACGGACTAGCGGAGACAATGAGCAGTTCTTC. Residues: CASSPRTSGDNEQFF. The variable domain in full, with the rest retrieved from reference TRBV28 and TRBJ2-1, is DVKVTQSSRYLVKRTGEKVFLECVQDMDHENMFWYRQDPGLGLRLIYFSYDVKMKEKGDIPEGYSVSREKKERFSLILESASTNQTSMYLCASSPRTSGDNEQFFGPGTRLTVL.

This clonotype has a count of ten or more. CDR3 bases: TGTGCCAGCAGTTCAACGGATGAGCAGTTCTTC. It specifies CASSSTDEQFF. The chain joins TRBV27 to TRBJ2-1; D gene uncertain. Trimming removed 4 bases from V and 8 bases from J, with 6 bases in between. Germline assignment: CDR1 MNHEY and CDR2 SMNVEV (reference sequence). CDR3 length: 11 residues.

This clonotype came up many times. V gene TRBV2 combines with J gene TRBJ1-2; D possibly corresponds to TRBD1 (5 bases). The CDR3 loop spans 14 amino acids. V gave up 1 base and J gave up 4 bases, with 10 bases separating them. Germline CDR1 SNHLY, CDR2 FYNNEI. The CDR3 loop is CASSEGGAGYGYTF. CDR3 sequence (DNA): TGTGCCAGCAGTGAAGGAGGGGCTGGCTATGGCTACACCTTC. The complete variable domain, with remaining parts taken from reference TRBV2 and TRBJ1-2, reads EPEVTQTPSHQVTQMGQEVILRCVPISNHLYFYWYRQILGQKVEFLVSFYNNEISEKSEIFDDQFSVERPDGSNFTLKIRSTKLEDSAMYFCASSEGGAGYGYTFGSGTRLTVV.

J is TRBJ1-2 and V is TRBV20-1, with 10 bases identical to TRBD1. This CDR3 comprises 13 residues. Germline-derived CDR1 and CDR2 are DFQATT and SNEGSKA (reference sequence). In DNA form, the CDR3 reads TGCAGCCCTTCGAGGGGACAGGGGCTTGGCTACACCTTC. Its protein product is CSPSRGQGLGYTF.

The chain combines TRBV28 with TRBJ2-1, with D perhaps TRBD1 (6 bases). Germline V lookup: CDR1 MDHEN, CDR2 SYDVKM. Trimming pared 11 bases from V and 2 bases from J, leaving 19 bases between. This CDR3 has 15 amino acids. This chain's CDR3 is CAGASGTSAYNEQFF. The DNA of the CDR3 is TGTGCCGGAGCTTCCGGGACATCCGCCTACAATGAGCAGTTCTTC.

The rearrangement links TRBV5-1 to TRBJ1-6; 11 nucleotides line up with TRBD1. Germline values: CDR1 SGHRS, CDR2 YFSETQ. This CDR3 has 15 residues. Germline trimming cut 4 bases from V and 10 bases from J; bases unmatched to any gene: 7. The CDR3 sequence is CASSPRTGGESPLHF. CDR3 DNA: TGCGCCAGCAGCCCGAGGACAGGGGGCGAATCACCCCTCCACTTT. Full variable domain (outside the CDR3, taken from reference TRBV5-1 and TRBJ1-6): KAGVTQTPRYLIKTRGQQVTLSCSPISGHRSVSWYQQTPGQGLQFLFEYFSETQRNKGNFPGRFSGRQFSNSRSEMNVSTLELGDSALYLCASSPRTGGESPLHFGNGTRLTVT.

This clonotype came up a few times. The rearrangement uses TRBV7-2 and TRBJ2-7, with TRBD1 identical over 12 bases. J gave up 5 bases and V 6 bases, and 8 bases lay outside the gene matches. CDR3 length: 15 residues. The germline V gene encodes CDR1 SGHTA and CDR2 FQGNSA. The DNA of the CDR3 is TGTGCCAGCAGTAGGACCGGGACAGGGGGCCACGAGCAGTACTTC. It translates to CASSRTGTGGHEQYF. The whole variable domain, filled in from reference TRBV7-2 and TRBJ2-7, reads GAGVSQSPSNKVTEKGKDVELRCDPISGHTALYWYRQSLGQGLEFLIYFQGNSAPDKSGLPSDRFSAERTGGSVSTLTIQRTQQEDSAVYLCASSRTGTGGHEQYFGPGTRLTVT.

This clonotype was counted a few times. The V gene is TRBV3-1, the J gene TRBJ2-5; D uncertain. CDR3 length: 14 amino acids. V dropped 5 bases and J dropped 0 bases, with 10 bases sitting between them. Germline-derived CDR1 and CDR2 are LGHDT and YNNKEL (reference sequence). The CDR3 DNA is TGTGCCAGCAGCTTTCACTCGAACCAAGAGACCCAGTACTTC. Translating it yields CASSFHSNQETQYF.

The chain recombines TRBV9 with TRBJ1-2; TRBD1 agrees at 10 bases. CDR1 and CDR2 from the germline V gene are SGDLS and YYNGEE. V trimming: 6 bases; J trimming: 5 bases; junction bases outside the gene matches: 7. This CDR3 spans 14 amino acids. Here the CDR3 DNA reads TGTGCCAGCATCCGACAGGGGGCTCATTATGGCTACACCTTC. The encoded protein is CASIRQGAHYGYTF.

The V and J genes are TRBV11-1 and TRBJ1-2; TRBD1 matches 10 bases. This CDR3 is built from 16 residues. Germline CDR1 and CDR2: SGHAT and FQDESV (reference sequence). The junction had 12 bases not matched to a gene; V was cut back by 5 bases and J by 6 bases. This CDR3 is CASSMTGGGSAHGYTF. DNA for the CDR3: TGTGCCAGCAGCATGACAGGGGGCGGGTCTGCGCATGGCTACACCTTC.

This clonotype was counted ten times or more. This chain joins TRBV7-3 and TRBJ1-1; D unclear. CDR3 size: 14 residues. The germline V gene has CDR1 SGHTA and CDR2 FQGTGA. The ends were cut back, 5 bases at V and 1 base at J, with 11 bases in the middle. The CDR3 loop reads CASSATSTNTEAFF. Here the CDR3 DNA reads TGTGCCAGCAGCGCTACTAGTACGAACACTGAAGCTTTCTTT.

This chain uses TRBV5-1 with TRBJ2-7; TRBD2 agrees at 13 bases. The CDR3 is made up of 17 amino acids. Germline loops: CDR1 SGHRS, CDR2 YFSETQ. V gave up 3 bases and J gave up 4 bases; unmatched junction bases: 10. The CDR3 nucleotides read TGCGCCAGCAGCTATTGGGGACTAGCGGGACACGCTTACGAGCAGTACTTC. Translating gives CASSYWGLAGHAYEQYF.

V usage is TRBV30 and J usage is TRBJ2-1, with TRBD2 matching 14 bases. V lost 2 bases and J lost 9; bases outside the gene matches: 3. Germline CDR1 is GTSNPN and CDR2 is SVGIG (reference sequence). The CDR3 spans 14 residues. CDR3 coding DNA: TGTGCCTGGAGTCCCGGGACTAGCGGGGGTGAGCAGTTCTTC. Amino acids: CAWSPGTSGGEQFF.

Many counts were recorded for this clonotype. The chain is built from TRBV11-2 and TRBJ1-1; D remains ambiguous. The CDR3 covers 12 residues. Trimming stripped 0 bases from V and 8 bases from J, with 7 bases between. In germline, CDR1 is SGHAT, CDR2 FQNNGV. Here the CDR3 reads CASSLEGLEAFF. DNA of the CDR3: TGTGCCAGCAGCTTAGAGGGCCTGGAAGCTTTCTTT.

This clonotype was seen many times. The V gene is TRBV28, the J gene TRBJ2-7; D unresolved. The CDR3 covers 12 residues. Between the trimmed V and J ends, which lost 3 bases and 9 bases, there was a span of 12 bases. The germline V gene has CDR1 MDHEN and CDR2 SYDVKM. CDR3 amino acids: CASSFVPAGQYF. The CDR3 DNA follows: TGTGCCAGCAGTTTTGTCCCCGCCGGGCAGTACTTC.